This TCR beta chain came from a study of long-term antiretroviral therapy in people with HIV. Overall study context: Of all samples, the earliest predate the 2015 immediate-ART recommendation by about a decade. Study results and limitations: Every time point showed a repertoire led by clones expanded before ART. Despite increasing after ART, diversity remained lower than that of transplant donor controls.

With respect to this clone: No antigen is known for it.

With survey level as its setting, the immunoSEQ assay was v3.0. Method: immunoSEQ multiplex PCR; TCRdb's copy keeps in-frame clones and lacks some. The table shows tens of thousands of clones, with around 97% occurring only once. Treated in the United States were all of the participants with HIV. The starting material was unsorted PBMCs, obtained 6.9 years after starting antiretroviral therapy. The receptor comes from a young man with HIV.

CDR3 region: CASSPPTGEGYEQYF. In nucleotides, the CDR3 is TGTGCCAGCTCACCACCGACTGGGGAAGGCTACGAGCAGTACTTC. The chain couples TRBV18 to TRBJ2-7, with D unclear. Looked up from germline, CDR1 is KGHSH and CDR2 is LQKENI. V lost 0 bases and J 3 bases, leaving 12 bases between the germline ends. The CDR3 is made up of 15 amino acids.